These 9 T cell receptor beta chains share one sample of origin, sequenced in a study of cytomegalovirus exposure and HLA in healthy donors. Profiled with immunoSEQ multiplex PCR; TCRdb holds only in-frame clones, not every one. The repertoire holds approximately 160,000 clones, approximately 91% seen once, with 2.5% to 4% in the top ten. Sequenced sample: PBMCs. The origin of the receptors is a young woman in good health and CMV-seropositive.

The chain joins TRBV6-1 to TRBJ2-7, with D perhaps TRBD1 (5 bases). The CDR3 has 13 amino acids. Germline values: CDR1 MNHNS, CDR2 SASEGT. V was pared by 5 bases and J by 7 bases, with 15 bases between. CDR3 in amino acids: CASSLAAGWEQYF. The CDR3 coding sequence is TGTGCCAGCAGTCTGGCGGCAGGGTGGGAGCAGTACTTC.

The V and J genes are TRBV9 and TRBJ2-3, with D possibly being TRBD2 (6 bases). V was pared by 5 bases and J by 0 bases, with 22 bases between. CDR3 length: 18 amino acids. Germline loops: CDR1 SGDLS, CDR2 YYNGEE. The CDR3 loop reads CASSGEASVRSSTDTQYF. Here the CDR3 DNA reads TGTGCCAGCAGTGGGGAGGCTAGCGTTAGGTCTAGCACAGATACGCAGTATTTT.

V usage is TRBV6-5 and J usage is TRBJ1-1; 7 nucleotides match TRBD1. After removal of 6 bases from V and 7 bases from J, the junction contained 8 bases not matched to a gene. There are 13 residues in the CDR3. Germline loops: CDR1 MNHEY, CDR2 SVGAGI. The CDR3 loop is CASSRDRAREAFF. The CDR3 DNA is TGTGCCAGCAGCCGCGACAGGGCCCGTGAAGCTTTCTTT.

This clone was counted between two and nine times. In nucleotides, the CDR3 is TGCGCCAGCGGGGGGTCGAGGACCGGGGAGCTGTTTTTT. It codes for CASGGSRTGELFF. The J gene is TRBJ2-2, the V gene TRBV5-1; a weak D match, TRBD2 (6 bases). CDR1 and CDR2 (germline): SGHRS, YFSETQ. Trimming left V 7 bases short and J 5 bases short, with 12 bases between. This CDR3 is built from 13 residues.

This chain links TRBV28 with TRBJ2-7; the D gene is possibly TRBD1 (6 bases). Germline values: CDR1 MDHEN, CDR2 SYDVKM. Trimming removed 4 bases from V and 2 bases from J, with 12 bases in between. CDR3 length: 14 residues. The CDR3 DNA reads TGTGCCAGCAGTTCACAGGGCCCCGCCTACGAGCAGTACTTC. It codes for CASSSQGPAYEQYF.

This clone was seen once. The chain uses TRBV28 and TRBJ2-1; TRBD2 aligns across 7 bases. Germline trimming cut 6 bases from V and 2 bases from J; bases unmatched to any gene: 7. The CDR3 sequence is 15 residues long. Germline CDR1 MDHEN, CDR2 SYDVKM. CDR3 sequence reads: CASSSGGLPYNEQFF. Written as DNA, the CDR3 is TGTGCCAGCAGCTCCGGGGGACTACCCTACAATGAGCAGTTCTTC.

The rearrangement links TRBV2 to TRBJ1-1, with 8 bases aligning to TRBD1. Germline V CDR1 and CDR2: SNHLY, FYNNEI. The length of the CDR3 is 13 residues. Trimming cost V 6 bases and J 6 bases; bases outside gene matches: 6. CDR3 in DNA: TGTGCCAGCAGCCGGCAGGGGGCCCCTGAAGCTTTCTTT. Translating gives CASSRQGAPEAFF.

The chain links TRBV28 to TRBJ2-4; D uncertain. The CDR3 is 14 residues long. Germline assignment: CDR1 MDHEN and CDR2 SYDVKM. With 3 bases removed from V and 3 bases from J, the gap between germline ends came to 9 bases. The CDR3 DNA reads TGTGCCAGCAGTTTTGGAGTGATCAAAAACATTCAGTACTTC. This translates into CASSFGVIKNIQYF.

In its sample, this clone was seen once. The genes are TRBV28 and TRBJ1-4; 9 positions match TRBD1. The CDR3 length is 14 residues. Germline V CDR1 and CDR2: MDHEN, SYDVKM. The J segment lost 5 bases and the V segment lost 7 bases, leaving 5 bases of the junction unmatched. CDR3 coding DNA: TGTGCCAGCACCACAGGGGGCGGCAATGAAAAACTGTTTTTT. This sequence encodes CASTTGGGNEKLFF.